This T cell receptor beta chain was identified in a study of beta chain features in type 1 diabetes. In the study overall: Over all samples combined, fewer than 130,000,000 sorted cells were examined.

Purity above 95% was achieved in all sorted populations. Study-wide findings and caveats: Lower insertion and higher deletion counts appeared at VDJ junctions in type 1 diabetes patients.

What was sequenced were expressed TCRB transcripts, since all of the isolated RNA had been reverse transcribed. Sequencing used immunoSEQ multiplex PCR; TCRdb keeps in-frame clones, though not all of them. This sample yields approximately 380,000 clones, of which more than 13% are seen a single time; about 0.02% belongs to the top ten. As for this clone: Its antigen is unknown.

The sequencing input was naive CD4+ T cells from blood. The TCR originated in a woman between 18 and 29 years old in good health.

CDR3 nucleotides: TGTGCCAGCAGTAAGACAGGGTCCTACGAGCAGTACTTC. It encodes CASSKTGSYEQYF. The chain recombines TRBV27 with TRBJ2-7, with 7 bases aligning to TRBD1. V lost 5 bases and J lost 1; bases outside the gene matches: 2. Looked up from germline, CDR1 is MNHEY and CDR2 is SMNVEV (reference sequence). The CDR3 consists of 13 residues.